This TCR beta chain was recorded in a study of metastatic and nonmetastatic thyroid tumors. After removal of 8 bases from V and 8 bases from J, the junction contained 13 bases not matched to a gene. This CDR3 is built from 14 residues. With MiXCR, TCRdb reprocessed the PCR reads. Here the sample spans roughly 30,000 clones, approximately 20% being singletons. Among the patients, none had received any treatment before thyroid surgery. Many counts were recorded for this clone. The V gene is TRBV12-3 or TRBV12-4, the J gene TRBJ1-2, with 8 bases aligning to TRBD1. The sequenced sample was blood. The origin of this receptor is a female donor with papillary thyroid cancer or a benign thyroid nodule (not recorded which). Some clones in this sample may be carry-over from other donors' samples. The CDR3 DNA reads TGTGCCAGCGGATACACGACAGGGGCCAACGGCTACACCTTC. It yields the protein CASGYTTGANGYTF.